Shown below are 2 T cell receptor beta chains from a single sample sequenced in a study of blood T cell repertoires in COVID-19. The table came from immunoSEQ multiplex PCR; TCRdb's copy has only in-frame clones and leaves some out. The sample carries about 240,000 clones, approximately 80% recorded once. The source material was peripheral blood. The origin of the receptors is a woman aged 60-75 years with active or convalescent COVID-19.

V gene TRBV6-2 or TRBV6-3 combines with J gene TRBJ2-7; 8 positions agree with TRBD1. The J segment lost 4 bases and the V segment lost 5 bases, leaving 4 bases of the junction unmatched. This CDR3 contains 13 residues. Looked up from germline, CDR1 is MNHEY and CDR2 is SVGEGT. DNA of the CDR3: TGTGCCAGCAGTCCGGGACAGGAGTACGAGCAGTACTTC. As protein: CASSPGQEYEQYF.

This clone was observed once. This chain joins TRBV19 and TRBJ2-3, with D possibly TRBD1 on 6 matching bases. Germline CDR1 and CDR2: LNHDA and SQIVND (reference sequence). The CDR3 runs to 16 residues. Trimming removed 5 bases from V and 1 base from J, with 16 bases in between. The CDR3 here is CASSVRTDPRTDTQYF. CDR3 bases: TGTGCCAGTAGTGTCCGGACAGACCCGCGCACAGATACGCAGTATTTT.